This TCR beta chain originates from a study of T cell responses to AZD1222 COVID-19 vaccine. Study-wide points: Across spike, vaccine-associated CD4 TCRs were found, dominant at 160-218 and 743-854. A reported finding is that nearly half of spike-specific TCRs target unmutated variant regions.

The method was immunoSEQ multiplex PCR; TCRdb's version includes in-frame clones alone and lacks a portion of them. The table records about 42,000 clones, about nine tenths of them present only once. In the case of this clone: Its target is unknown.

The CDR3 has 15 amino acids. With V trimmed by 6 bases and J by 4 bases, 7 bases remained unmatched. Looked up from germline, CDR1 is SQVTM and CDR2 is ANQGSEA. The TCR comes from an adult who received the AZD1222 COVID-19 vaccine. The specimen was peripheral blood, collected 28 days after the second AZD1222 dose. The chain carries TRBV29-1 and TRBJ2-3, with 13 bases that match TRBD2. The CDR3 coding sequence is TGCAGCGTAGGAAAGGGACTAGCGGGATCAGATACGCAGTATTTT. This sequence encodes CSVGKGLAGSDTQYF.